One sample yielded the 29 T cell receptor beta chains listed below, sequenced in a study of blood T cell repertoires in COVID-19. Assay: immunoSEQ multiplex PCR; the TCRdb copy retains only in-frame clones and omits some. The data hold some 350,000 clones, with 85% to 90% observed a single time. The sequenced material came from PBMCs or T cells enriched from blood (not recorded which). The receptors derive from a man between 18 and 35 years old who had recovered from COVID-19.

In DNA, the CDR3 is TGCGCCAGCAGCGCTGGACAGCCAAATGAGCAGTTCTTC. It codes for CASSAGQPNEQFF. The rearrangement uses TRBV5-1 and TRBJ2-1; D is possibly TRBD1 (6 bases). The length of the CDR3 is 13 residues. The germline CDR1 and CDR2 sequences are SGHRS and YFSETQ. V was clipped by 4 bases and J by 7 bases, with 12 bases between them.

The chain carries TRBV24-1 and TRBJ1-2, with 12 positions matching TRBD1. Germline CDR1 reads KGHDR; CDR2 reads SFDVKD. This CDR3 has 15 amino acids. V gave up 4 bases and J gave up 7 bases; unmatched junction bases: 6. CDR3 amino acids: CATSDPGQGASGYTF. Here the CDR3 DNA reads TGTGCCACCAGTGACCCGGGACAGGGGGCGAGTGGCTACACCTTC.

V usage is TRBV19 and J usage is TRBJ2-3; 10 bases are shared with TRBD2. This CDR3 comprises 16 residues. Trimming cost V 6 bases and J 4 bases; bases outside gene matches: 10. The germline V gene has CDR1 LNHDA and CDR2 SQIVND (reference sequence). The DNA for the CDR3 is TGTGCCAGTAGCCCCTCTAGCGGGAGTATGTCAGATACGCAGTATTTT. It translates to CASSPSSGSMSDTQYF.

CDR3 in DNA: TGCAGTGCCGTTCCCCCAGATACGCAGTATTTT. Translating gives CSAVPPDTQYF. The chain is built from TRBV20-1 and TRBJ2-3; unclear D gene. This CDR3 has 11 amino acids. Trimming stripped 6 bases from V and 4 bases from J, with 8 bases between. Germline assignment: CDR1 DFQATT and CDR2 SNEGSKA (reference sequence).

V and J are TRBV2 and TRBJ1-5; D is unresolved. The germline V and J ends were trimmed by 4 bases and 7 bases, with 11 bases remaining between them. The V gene's germline CDR1 is SNHLY and CDR2 FYNNEI. This CDR3 has 13 amino acids. The CDR3, as DNA: TGTGCCAGCAGTGGGCAGGAAGAACAGCCCCAGCATTTT. This encodes CASSGQEEQPQHF.

This chain uses TRBV2 with TRBJ2-7, with D perhaps TRBD2 (5 bases). Germline CDR1 reads SNHLY; CDR2 reads FYNNEI. With 5 bases removed from V and 6 bases from J, the gap between germline ends came to 11 bases. The CDR3 is 12 amino acids. CDR3 in DNA: TGTGCCAGCAGTTCACGTGCGGGCGAGCAGTACTTC. It is translated as CASSSRAGEQYF.

The chain recombines TRBV27 with TRBJ2-1; tentatively, D is TRBD1 (8 bases). Germline CDR1 MNHEY, CDR2 SMNVEV (reference sequence). V was trimmed by 6 bases and J by 5 bases, leaving 17 bases between them. CDR3 length equals 15 residues. CDR3 in amino acids: CASRLNRGGNNEQFF. CDR3 coding DNA: TGTGCCAGCAGACTTAACAGGGGGGGTAACAATGAGCAGTTCTTC.

This chain uses TRBV7-8 with TRBJ2-2; D perhaps matches TRBD1 (5 bases). V lost 2 bases to trimming and J lost 1 base, with 11 bases between them. Germline assignment: CDR1 SGHVS and CDR2 FQNEAQ. CDR3 length: 16 amino acids. CDR3 in amino acids: CASSLRQGGNTGELFF. CDR3 nucleotide sequence: TGTGCCAGCAGCTTAAGGCAGGGTGGGAACACCGGGGAGCTGTTTTTT.

The chain joins TRBV20-1 to TRBJ1-2; D gene unclear. Germline lookup yields CDR1 DFQATT and CDR2 SNEGSKA (reference sequence). This CDR3 spans 9 amino acids. Deletions cut 5 bases from V and 8 bases from J, with 6 bases between. The CDR3 here is CSAQLGYTF. The CDR3 nucleotides are TGCAGTGCTCAACTGGGCTACACCTTC.

DNA of the CDR3: TGTGCCAGCAGCCCGGGAGGGACCTCCTCTAGGGTAGAGACCCAGTACTTC. Residues: CASSPGGTSSRVETQYF. This sequence joins TRBV7-6 and TRBJ2-5, with 8 bases matching TRBD2. V shed 5 bases, J shed 4 bases, and the junction held 15 bases outside the gene matches. The CDR3 covers 17 residues. Per the germline V gene, CDR1 is SGHVS and CDR2 is FNYEAQ.

The chain couples TRBV28 to TRBJ2-7; a weak D match, TRBD1 (6 bases). The CDR3 totals 14 residues. Deletions cut 5 bases from V and 3 bases from J, with 14 bases between. Germline CDR1 reads MDHEN; CDR2 reads SYDVKM. The chain's CDR3 is CASSTPGQLYEQYF. The DNA of the CDR3 is TGTGCCAGCAGTACACCGGGACAACTCTACGAGCAGTACTTC.

The chain has TRBV5-1 and TRBJ2-2, with TRBD1 matching over 11 bases. This CDR3 comprises 19 residues. Per germline, CDR1 SGHRS and CDR2 YFSETQ. Trimming removed 3 bases from V and 4 bases from J; junction bases left unmatched: 14. The CDR3 DNA sequence: TGCGCCAGCAGCTCCAATATGGACAGGGGGCTTTTGACCACCGGGGAGCTGTTTTTT. Amino acid sequence: CASSSNMDRGLLTTGELFF.

This chain joins TRBV2 and TRBJ1-5; TRBD1 matches 8 bases. Looked up from germline, CDR1 is SNHLY and CDR2 is FYNNEI. This CDR3 has 14 amino acids. The J segment lost 4 bases and the V segment lost 3 bases, leaving 2 bases of the junction unmatched. The CDR3: CASSDQGANQPQHF. CDR3 sequence (DNA): TGTGCCAGCAGTGATCAGGGGGCGAATCAGCCCCAGCATTTT. Full variable domain (remainder filled in from reference TRBV2 and TRBJ1-5): EPEVTQTPSHQVTQMGQEVILRCVPISNHLYFYWYRQILGQKVEFLVSFYNNEISEKSEIFDDQFSVERPDGSNFTLKIRSTKLEDSAMYFCASSDQGANQPQHFGDGTRLSIL.

This clone was seen just once. The V and J genes are TRBV9 and TRBJ2-6, with no clear D. Trimming shortened V by 4 bases and J by 5 bases, and 13 bases separated the two germline ends. The CDR3 extends over 15 amino acids. Germline CDR1 SGDLS, CDR2 YYNGEE. The CDR3 DNA is TGTGCCAGCAGCATTAGTGAGAGATGGGCCAACGTCCTGACTTTC. Its protein is CASSISERWANVLTF.

The chain links TRBV2 to TRBJ1-1; tentative D call: TRBD1 (5 bases). CDR1 and CDR2 (germline): SNHLY, FYNNEI. This CDR3 comprises 14 residues. V was pared by 6 bases and J by 5 bases, with 16 bases between. CDR3 in amino acids: CASSLRTGVTEAFF. In DNA, the CDR3 is TGTGCCAGCAGCCTAAGGACGGGGGTGACTGAAGCTTTCTTT.

The chain employs TRBV4-3 and TRBJ2-7; the D is unclear. The CDR3 covers 14 residues. Trimming stripped 0 bases from V and 6 bases from J, with 12 bases between. Germline assignment: CDR1 LGHNA and CDR2 YSLEER. The CDR3 region is CASSQDPKHGEQYF. CDR3 in DNA: TGCGCCAGCAGCCAAGATCCCAAACATGGCGAGCAGTACTTC.

This chain links TRBV9 with TRBJ2-1; 7 bases agree with TRBD2. The CDR3 length is 19 residues. CDR1 is SGDLS, CDR2 YYNGEE, per germline. Losses at the gene ends were 0 bases for V and 9 bases for J; bases not matched to a gene: 21. The CDR3 DNA sequence: TGTGCCAGCAGCGTAGACACCGCGACTTTTCGCGGGAGAAGTAGTGAGCAGTTCTTC. Protein product: CASSVDTATFRGRSSEQFF.

This rearrangement joins TRBV7-2 to TRBJ1-1; 7 positions match TRBD1. The CDR3 consists of 15 residues. CDR1 is SGHTA, CDR2 FQGNSA, per germline. J gave up 2 bases and V 8 bases, and 11 bases lay outside the gene matches. This CDR3 reads CASRYFGTANTEAFF. CDR3 sequence (DNA): TGTGCCAGCCGCTATTTTGGGACAGCTAACACTGAAGCTTTCTTT.

The genes are TRBV2 and TRBJ2-1, with TRBD2 identical over 9 bases. Germline V gene sequence: CDR1 SNHLY, CDR2 FYNNEI. V lost 3 bases, J lost 4 bases, and 7 bases stayed unmatched. The CDR3 has 16 amino acids. This chain's CDR3 is CASSESWRGGYNEQFF. CDR3 bases: TGTGCCAGCAGTGAGAGTTGGCGGGGGGGTTACAATGAGCAGTTCTTC.

This clone came up once. This rearrangement joins TRBV10-1 to TRBJ1-2; D call uncertain. V lost 4 bases to trimming and J lost 4 bases, with 13 bases between them. Germline assignment: CDR1 WNHNN and CDR2 SYGVQD (reference sequence). This CDR3 is 14 amino acids long. The chain's CDR3 is CASSGLRRIYGYTF. CDR3 bases: TGCGCCAGCAGTGGGTTACGGAGGATCTATGGCTACACCTTC.

The rearrangement uses TRBV28 and TRBJ2-3; TRBD2 is a possible D gene (6 bases). This CDR3 region has 16 residues. The V end lost 5 bases, the J end lost 2 bases, and 17 bases lay between the germline ends. From germline, CDR1 is MDHEN and CDR2 SYDVKM. The CDR3 region has the DNA TGTGCCAGCAGTGGCTCTAGTAGCGGAAACACAGATACGCAGTATTTT. Its protein is CASSGSSSGNTDTQYF.

The chain has TRBV29-1 and TRBJ1-2; TRBD1 agrees at 7 bases. Germline trimming cut 6 bases from V and 4 bases from J; bases unmatched to any gene: 8. This CDR3 comprises 13 residues. In germline, CDR1 is SQVTM, CDR2 ANQGSEA. The chain's CDR3 is CSVETGYSYGYTF. As DNA, the CDR3 is TGCAGCGTCGAGACAGGGTACAGCTATGGCTACACCTTC.

The rearrangement joins TRBV5-1 to TRBJ1-2; 8 nucleotides match TRBD1. V shed 0 bases and J 6 bases; nucleotides not matched to a gene: 7. The CDR3 sequence is 15 residues long. Germline V gene lookup returns CDR1 SGHRS and CDR2 YFSETQ. The CDR3 region is CASSLGGQGSHGYTF. Written as DNA, the CDR3 is TGCGCCAGCAGCTTGGGAGGACAGGGCTCACATGGCTACACCTTC.

The chain employs TRBV2 and TRBJ2-3; 7 bases are a match to TRBD2. V lost 0 bases, J lost 0 bases, and 12 bases stayed unmatched. Germline V gene sequence: CDR1 SNHLY, CDR2 FYNNEI. The CDR3 is 19 amino acids. The CDR3: CASSEALQWRGISTDTQYF. CDR3 nucleotides: TGTGCCAGCAGTGAAGCGCTTCAGTGGCGGGGGATCAGCACAGATACGCAGTATTTT.

The V and J genes are TRBV7-8 and TRBJ2-3; 11 bases fit TRBD2. Per the germline V gene, CDR1 is SGHVS and CDR2 is FQNEAQ. J lost 2 bases, V lost 3 bases, and 4 bases had no gene match. The CDR3 is 16 residues long. CDR3 loop: CASSLILAGDTDTQYF. CDR3 nucleotide sequence: TGTGCCAGCAGCTTGATACTAGCGGGAGACACAGATACGCAGTATTTT. The full variable domain, rest sourced from reference TRBV7-8 and TRBJ2-3, is GAGVSQSPRYKVAKRGQDVALRCDPISGHVSLFWYQQALGQGPEFLTYFQNEAQLDKSGLPSDRFFAERPEGSVSTLKIQRTQQEDSAVYLCASSLILAGDTDTQYFGPGTRLTVL.

The chain joins TRBV5-4 to TRBJ2-1; TRBD2 agrees at 10 bases. Germline assignment: CDR1 SGHNT and CDR2 YYREEE (reference sequence). J gave up 8 bases and V 4 bases, and 6 bases lay outside the gene matches. CDR3 length equals 14 residues. The CDR3 spells CASSTASGSDEQFF. The DNA of the CDR3 is TGTGCCAGCAGCACAGCTAGCGGGAGCGATGAGCAGTTCTTC.

The table lists this clone with a few counts. CDR3 protein: CASSHEGEGQPQHF. Here the CDR3 DNA reads TGTGCCAGCAGTCACGAGGGGGAAGGCCAGCCCCAGCATTTT. The chain carries TRBV2 and TRBJ1-5; a weak D match, TRBD1 (6 bases). Germline CDR1 reads SNHLY; CDR2 reads FYNNEI. Trimming cost V 5 bases and J 7 bases, with 15 bases left between them. The CDR3 has 14 residues.

This chain uses TRBV2 with TRBJ1-1; 9 bases are a match to TRBD1. This CDR3 contains 14 residues. Germline-derived CDR1 and CDR2 are SNHLY and FYNNEI. Trimming at V came to 4 bases and at J to 4 bases, leaving 4 bases not matched to a gene. CDR3 residues: CASSVDRGTTEAFF. The CDR3 bases are TGTGCCAGCAGTGTTGACAGGGGGACCACTGAAGCTTTCTTT. The full variable domain, with the rest looked up from reference TRBV2 and TRBJ1-1, is EPEVTQTPSHQVTQMGQEVILRCVPISNHLYFYWYRQILGQKVEFLVSFYNNEISEKSEIFDDQFSVERPDGSNFTLKIRSTKLEDSAMYFCASSVDRGTTEAFFGQGTRLTVV.

The J gene is TRBJ2-7, the V gene TRBV5-1; 8 bases match TRBD1. The junction had 4 bases not matched to a gene; V was cut back by 6 bases and J by 2 bases. The CDR3 extends over 13 amino acids. CDR1 and CDR2 (germline): SGHRS, YFSETQ. The CDR3 loop is CASTGTGAYEQYF. The CDR3 DNA reads TGCGCCAGCACAGGGACAGGTGCCTACGAGCAGTACTTC.